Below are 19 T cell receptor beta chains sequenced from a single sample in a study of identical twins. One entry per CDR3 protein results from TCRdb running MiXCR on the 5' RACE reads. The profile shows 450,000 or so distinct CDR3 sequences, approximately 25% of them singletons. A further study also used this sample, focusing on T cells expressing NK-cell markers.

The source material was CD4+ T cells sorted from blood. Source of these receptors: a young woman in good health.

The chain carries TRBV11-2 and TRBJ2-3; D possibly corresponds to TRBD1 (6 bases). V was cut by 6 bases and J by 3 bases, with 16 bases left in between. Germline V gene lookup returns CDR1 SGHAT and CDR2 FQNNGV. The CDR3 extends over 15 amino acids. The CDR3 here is CASSPSRGETDTQYF. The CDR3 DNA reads TGTGCCAGCAGTCCCTCCAGGGGTGAAACAGATACGCAGTATTTT.

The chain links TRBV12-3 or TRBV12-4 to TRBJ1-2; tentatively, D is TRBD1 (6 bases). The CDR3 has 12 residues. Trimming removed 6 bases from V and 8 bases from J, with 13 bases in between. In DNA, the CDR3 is TGTGCCAGCAGGAACAGGGTTGGAGGCTACACCTTC. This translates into CASRNRVGGYTF.

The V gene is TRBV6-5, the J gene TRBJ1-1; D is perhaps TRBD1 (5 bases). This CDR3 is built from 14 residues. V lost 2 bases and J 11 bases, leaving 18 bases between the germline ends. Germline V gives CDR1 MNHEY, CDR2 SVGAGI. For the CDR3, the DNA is TGTGCCAGCAGTTACGCAAATTCAGGGTTGGAGGCTTTCTTT. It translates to CASSYANSGLEAFF.

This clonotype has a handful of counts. CDR3 in DNA: TGTGCCAGCACCTATTCGGGGACTAGCGGGAGTGTAAATGAGCAGTTCTTC. It is translated as CASTYSGTSGSVNEQFF. This rearrangement joins TRBV12-3 or TRBV12-4 to TRBJ2-1; 14 positions match TRBD2. Trimming removed 7 bases from V and 7 bases from J; junction bases left unmatched: 12. The CDR3 totals 17 residues.

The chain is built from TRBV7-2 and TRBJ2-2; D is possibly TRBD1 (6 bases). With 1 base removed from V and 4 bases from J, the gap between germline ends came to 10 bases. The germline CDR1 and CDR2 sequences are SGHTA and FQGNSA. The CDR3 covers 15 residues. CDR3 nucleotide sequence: TGTGCCAGCAGCTTAGGGGGGCAGATCACCGGGGAGCTGTTTTTT. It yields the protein CASSLGGQITGELFF.

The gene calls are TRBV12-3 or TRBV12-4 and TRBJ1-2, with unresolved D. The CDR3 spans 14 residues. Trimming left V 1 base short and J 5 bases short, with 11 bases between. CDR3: CASSLEGGPYGYTF. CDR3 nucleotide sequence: TGTGCCAGCAGTTTAGAGGGAGGGCCGTATGGCTACACCTTC.

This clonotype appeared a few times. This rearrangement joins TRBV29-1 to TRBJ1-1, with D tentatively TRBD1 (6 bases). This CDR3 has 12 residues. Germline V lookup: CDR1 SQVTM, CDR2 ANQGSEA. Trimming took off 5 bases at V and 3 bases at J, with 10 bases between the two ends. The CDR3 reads CSVTGQHTEAFF. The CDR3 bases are TGCAGCGTTACCGGACAGCACACTGAAGCTTTCTTT.

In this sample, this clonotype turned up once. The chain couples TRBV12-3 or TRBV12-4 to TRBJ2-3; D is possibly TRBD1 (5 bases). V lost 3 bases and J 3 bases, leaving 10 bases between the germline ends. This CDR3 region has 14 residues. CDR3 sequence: CASSFRDWTDTQYF. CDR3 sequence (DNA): TGTGCCAGCAGTTTCAGGGATTGGACAGATACGCAGTATTTT.

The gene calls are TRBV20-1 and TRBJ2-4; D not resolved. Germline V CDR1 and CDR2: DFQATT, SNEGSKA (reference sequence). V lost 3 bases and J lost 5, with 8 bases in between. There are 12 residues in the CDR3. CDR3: CSASESENIQYF. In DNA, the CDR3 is TGCAGTGCTAGTGAGTCTGAAAACATTCAGTACTTC.

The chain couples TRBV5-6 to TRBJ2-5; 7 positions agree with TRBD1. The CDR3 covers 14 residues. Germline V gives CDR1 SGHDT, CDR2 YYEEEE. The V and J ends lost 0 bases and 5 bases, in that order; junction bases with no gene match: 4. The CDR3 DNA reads TGTGCCAGCAGCTTGGTTGAGGGGGCGGAGACCCAGTACTTC. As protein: CASSLVEGAETQYF.

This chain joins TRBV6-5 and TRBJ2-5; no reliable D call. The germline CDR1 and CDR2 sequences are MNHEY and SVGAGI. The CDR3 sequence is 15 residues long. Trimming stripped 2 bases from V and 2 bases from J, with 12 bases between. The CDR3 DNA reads TGTGCCAGCAGTTACCTGACCCCCGGGCAAGAGACCCAGTACTTC. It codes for CASSYLTPGQETQYF.

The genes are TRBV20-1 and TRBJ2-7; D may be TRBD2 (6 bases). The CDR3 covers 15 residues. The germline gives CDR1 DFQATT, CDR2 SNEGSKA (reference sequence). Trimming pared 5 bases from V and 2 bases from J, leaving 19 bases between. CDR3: CSAPRVGGGAYEQYF. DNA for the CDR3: TGCAGTGCTCCTCGTGTCGGGGGAGGCGCCTACGAGCAGTACTTC.

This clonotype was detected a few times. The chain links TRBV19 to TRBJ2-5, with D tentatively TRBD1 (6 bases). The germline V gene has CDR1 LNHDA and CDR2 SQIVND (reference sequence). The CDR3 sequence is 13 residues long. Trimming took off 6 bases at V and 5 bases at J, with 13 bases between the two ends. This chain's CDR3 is CASSSEGVETQYF. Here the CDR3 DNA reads TGTGCCAGTAGCTCAGAGGGGGTCGAGACCCAGTACTTC.

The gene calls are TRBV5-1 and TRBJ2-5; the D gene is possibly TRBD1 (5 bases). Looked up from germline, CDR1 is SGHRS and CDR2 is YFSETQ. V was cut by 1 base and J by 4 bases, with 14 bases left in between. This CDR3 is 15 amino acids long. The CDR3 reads CASSLYDRDLETQYF. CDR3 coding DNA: TGCGCCAGCAGCTTGTACGACAGAGATTTAGAGACCCAGTACTTC.

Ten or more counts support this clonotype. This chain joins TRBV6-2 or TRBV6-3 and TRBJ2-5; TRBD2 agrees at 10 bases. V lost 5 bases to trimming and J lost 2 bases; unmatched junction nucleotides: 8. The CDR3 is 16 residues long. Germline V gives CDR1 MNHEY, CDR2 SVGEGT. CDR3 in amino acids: CASSPPLAGAQETQYF. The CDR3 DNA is TGTGCCAGCAGTCCGCCCCTAGCGGGGGCACAAGAGACCCAGTACTTC.

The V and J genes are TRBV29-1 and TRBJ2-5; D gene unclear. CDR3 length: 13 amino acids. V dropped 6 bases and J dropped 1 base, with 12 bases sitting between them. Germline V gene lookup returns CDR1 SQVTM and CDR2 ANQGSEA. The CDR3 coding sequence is TGCAGCGTCACCAACTGGGGCCAAGAGACCCAGTACTTC. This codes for CSVTNWGQETQYF.

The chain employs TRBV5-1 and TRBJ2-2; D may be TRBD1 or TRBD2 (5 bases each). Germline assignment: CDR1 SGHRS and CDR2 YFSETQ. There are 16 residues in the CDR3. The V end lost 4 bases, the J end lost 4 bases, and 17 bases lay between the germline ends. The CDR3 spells CASSVRQRGGTGELFF. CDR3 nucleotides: TGCGCCAGCAGCGTCCGTCAGAGGGGTGGCACCGGGGAGCTGTTTTTT.

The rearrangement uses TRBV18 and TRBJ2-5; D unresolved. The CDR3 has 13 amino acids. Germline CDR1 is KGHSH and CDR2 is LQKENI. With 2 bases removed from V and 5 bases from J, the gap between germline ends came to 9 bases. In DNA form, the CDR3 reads TGTGCCAGCTCACCAAACCTGTGGGAGACCCAGTACTTC. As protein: CASSPNLWETQYF.

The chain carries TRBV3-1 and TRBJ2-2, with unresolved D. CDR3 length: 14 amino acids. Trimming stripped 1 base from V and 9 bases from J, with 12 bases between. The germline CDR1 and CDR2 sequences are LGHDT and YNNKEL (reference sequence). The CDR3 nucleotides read TGTGCCAGCAGCCAAGTTGGGTCTCCCCGGGAGCTGTTTTTT. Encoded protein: CASSQVGSPRELFF.